The next 25 T cell receptor beta chains were all read from a single sample in a study of T-cell memory formation after mild COVID-19. TCRdb independently ran MiXCR on the 5' RACE reads; one entry per CDR3 protein. The sample carries about 340,000 distinct CDR3 sequences, under 25% recorded once. Sequences were obtained from PBMCs or a T cell subset sorted from them (not recorded which). These receptors originate from a young man who had mild COVID-19 (a few samples of this study predate the infection). Cell type and time point are not known.

Many counts were recorded for this clonotype. The V gene is TRBV3-1, the J gene TRBJ2-5; D is undetermined. The germline CDR1 and CDR2 sequences are LGHDT and YNNKEL (reference sequence). V lost 5 bases and J lost 5, with 6 bases in between. The CDR3 loop spans 11 amino acids. CDR3 sequence reads: CASSLWETQYF. CDR3 DNA sequence: TGTGCCAGCAGCTTGTGGGAGACCCAGTACTTC.

This clonotype was seen a handful of times. V gene TRBV4-2 combines with J gene TRBJ2-3; 7 bases agree with TRBD2. The germline CDR1 and CDR2 sequences are LGHNA and YNFKEQ. The CDR3 has 15 residues. V gave up 1 base and J gave up 0 bases; unmatched junction bases: 1. Here the CDR3 DNA reads TGTGCCAGCAGCCAAGGCGGGGGAAGCACAGATACGCAGTATTTT. Translated, it gives CASSQGGGSTDTQYF.

A few counts support this clonotype. The J gene is TRBJ2-1, the V gene TRBV27, with no clear D. Trimming took 5 bases from V and 5 from J, leaving 13 bases between them. The CDR3 contains 14 residues. Germline CDR1 is MNHEY and CDR2 is SMNVEV (reference sequence). This CDR3 reads CASSQRRTHNEQFF. The CDR3 DNA is TGTGCCAGCAGTCAACGCAGGACCCACAATGAGCAGTTCTTC.

This clonotype was seen a handful of times. The chain links TRBV29-1 to TRBJ2-1; D gene uncertain. V was clipped by 5 bases and J by 1 base, with 9 bases between them. Germline values: CDR1 SQVTM, CDR2 ANQGSEA. The length of the CDR3 is 13 residues. CDR3 residues: CSVSDGSYNEQFF. CDR3 DNA: TGCAGCGTTAGCGATGGGTCCTACAATGAGCAGTTCTTC.

The chain has TRBV12-3 or TRBV12-4 and TRBJ2-5; a weak D match, TRBD1 (6 bases). The CDR3 spans 14 residues. V lost 5 bases and J 2 bases, leaving 12 bases between the germline ends. In nucleotides, the CDR3 is TGTGCCAGCAGTCTGGACAGCTATCAAGAGACCCAGTACTTC. It codes for CASSLDSYQETQYF.

This clonotype was counted at least ten times. The V call is TRBV4-2, the J call TRBJ2-4, with D uncertain. Germline V gene sequence: CDR1 LGHNA, CDR2 YNFKEQ. The germline V and J ends were trimmed by 0 bases and 0 bases, with 3 bases remaining between them. This CDR3 spans 14 amino acids. CDR3 loop: CASSQELAKNIQYF. CDR3 in DNA: TGTGCCAGCAGCCAAGAACTAGCCAAAAACATTCAGTACTTC.

This clonotype was counted ten times or more. The rearrangement links TRBV12-3 or TRBV12-4 to TRBJ2-3, with 14 bases lining up with TRBD2. Trimming cost V 5 bases and J 1 base; bases outside gene matches: 5. The CDR3 covers 17 residues. CDR3 bases: TGTGCCAGCAGTCTCGGACTAGCGGGGGGCGGCACAGATACGCAGTATTTT. Amino acids: CASSLGLAGGGTDTQYF.

This clonotype showed up just a few times. The CDR3 is CASSEISSYNEQFF. In DNA, the CDR3 is TGTGCCAGCAGTGAAATAAGCTCCTACAATGAGCAGTTCTTC. This sequence joins TRBV2 and TRBJ2-1; no firm D call. CDR1 is SNHLY, CDR2 FYNNEI, per germline. The CDR3 is made up of 14 amino acids. Trimming removed 2 bases from V and 0 bases from J, with 5 bases in between.

This clonotype is hyperexpanded (1% or more) within its sample. The genes are TRBV5-6 and TRBJ1-1, with D perhaps matching TRBD1 (5 bases). V was pared by 0 bases and J by 6 bases, with 18 bases between. There are 16 residues in the CDR3. CDR1 SGHDT and CDR2 YYEEEE come from the germline V gene. CDR3 in amino acids: CASSLEGYGTPAEAFF. CDR3 bases: TGTGCCAGCAGCTTGGAAGGGTACGGGACGCCGGCTGAAGCTTTCTTT.

The V gene is TRBV7-9, the J gene TRBJ2-5; D is undetermined. Germline CDR1 and CDR2: SEHNR and FQNEAQ (reference sequence). The CDR3 sequence is 10 residues long. V lost 5 bases and J 8 bases, leaving 6 bases between the germline ends. For the CDR3, the DNA is TGTGCCAGCAGCGCCGGTACCCAGTACTTC. Residues: CASSAGTQYF.

This clonotype has more than one count but fewer than ten. The rearrangement joins TRBV7-9 to TRBJ1-6; TRBD1 might be the D (5 bases). The germline V and J ends were trimmed by 5 bases and 3 bases, with 11 bases remaining between them. The CDR3 extends over 15 amino acids. The germline V gene has CDR1 SEHNR and CDR2 FQNEAQ (reference sequence). The CDR3 protein is CASSPQGGYNSPLHF. The CDR3 DNA reads TGTGCCAGCAGCCCGCAGGGAGGCTATAATTCACCCCTCCACTTT.

This clonotype was observed many times. The rearrangement links TRBV29-1 to TRBJ1-1, with TRBD1 matching 11 bases. J gave up 0 bases and V 7 bases, and 7 bases lay outside the gene matches. Germline V gene data show CDR1 as SQVTM and CDR2 as ANQGSEA. The CDR3 has 15 amino acids. As DNA, the CDR3 is TGCAGCGGGACAGGGGGCTGGGGTATGAACACTGAAGCTTTCTTT. It codes for CSGTGGWGMNTEAFF.

This clonotype was counted a few times. The chain carries TRBV5-5 and TRBJ2-5, with D unresolved. The germline V and J ends were trimmed by 0 bases and 4 bases, with 16 bases remaining between them. The CDR3 is 16 amino acids. CDR1 and CDR2 from the germline V gene are SGHKS and YYEKEE (reference sequence). CDR3 protein: CASSLGRDVRGETQYF. DNA for the CDR3: TGTGCCAGCAGCTTGGGCAGAGATGTACGCGGAGAGACCCAGTACTTC.

The rearrangement uses TRBV18 and TRBJ1-1; D is undetermined. Trimming removed 2 bases at V and 10 bases at J, with 23 bases between. There are 16 residues in the CDR3. Germline-derived CDR1 and CDR2 are KGHSH and LQKENI. CDR3 residues: CASSPVSTSTETVAFF. In nucleotides, the CDR3 is TGTGCCAGCTCACCAGTTTCGACTTCAACCGAGACGGTAGCTTTCTTT.

V and J are TRBV18 and TRBJ2-1; D is perhaps TRBD1 or TRBD2 (5 bases each). The CDR3 is 13 residues long. The V gene lost 1 base and the J gene lost 7 bases, with 8 bases spanning the gap. CDR1 is KGHSH, CDR2 LQKENI, per germline. The CDR3 sequence is CASSPREGNEQFF. The CDR3, as DNA: TGTGCCAGCTCACCACGAGAGGGGAATGAGCAGTTCTTC.

The genes are TRBV4-2 and TRBJ2-3; D perhaps matches TRBD1 (6 bases). The CDR3 has 16 amino acids. V was shortened by 4 bases and J by 0 bases, with 14 bases between the two germline ends. Germline lookup yields CDR1 LGHNA and CDR2 YNFKEQ. The CDR3 DNA reads TGTGCCAGCAGCCGATCGGACAGACTAAGCACAGATACGCAGTATTTT. This encodes CASSRSDRLSTDTQYF.

The chain uses TRBV5-1 and TRBJ2-5; D not certain. This CDR3 spans 14 amino acids. Germline V gene lookup returns CDR1 SGHRS and CDR2 YFSETQ. V gave up 1 base and J gave up 5 bases, with 12 bases separating them. This CDR3 reads CASSLLSFQETQYF. The CDR3, as DNA: TGCGCCAGCAGCTTGTTGAGTTTTCAGGAGACCCAGTACTTC.

This chain connects TRBV7-2 to TRBJ2-2; D may be TRBD2 (7 bases). Germline CDR1 SGHTA, CDR2 FQGNSA. V gave up 5 bases and J gave up 0 bases, with 16 bases separating them. The CDR3 length is 17 residues. CDR3 amino acids: CASSPRGGGTNTGELFF. As DNA, the CDR3 is TGTGCCAGCAGCCCCCGAGGGGGGGGCACGAACACCGGGGAGCTGTTTTTT.

This chain joins TRBV7-2 and TRBJ2-3; perhaps TRBD1 as D (7 bases). Trimming cost V 5 bases and J 5 bases, with 20 bases left between them. This CDR3 is 16 amino acids long. Germline V lookup: CDR1 SGHTA, CDR2 FQGNSA. As DNA, the CDR3 is TGTGCCAGCAGCCCCACCAGGGGGGCCGGGAGAGATACGCAGTATTTT. As protein: CASSPTRGAGRDTQYF.

The table lists this clonotype with a few counts. This sequence joins TRBV12-3 or TRBV12-4 and TRBJ1-5, with D unresolved. This CDR3 spans 12 amino acids. The ends were cut back, 7 bases at V and 7 bases at J, with 11 bases in the middle. The CDR3 is CASTQENQPQHF. The CDR3 DNA sequence: TGTGCCAGCACCCAGGAAAACCAGCCCCAGCATTTT.

This clonotype showed up many times. The CDR3 here is CASSLGFTGVPGELFF. In DNA form, the CDR3 reads TGTGCCAGCAGCTTAGGTTTCACAGGGGTTCCCGGGGAGCTGTTTTTT. The rearrangement joins TRBV7-3 to TRBJ2-2, with 7 positions matching TRBD1. The CDR3 spans 16 residues. Germline trimming cut 2 bases from V and 6 bases from J; bases unmatched to any gene: 9. Germline-derived CDR1 and CDR2 are SGHTA and FQGTGA.

There are many counts of this clonotype. The chain is built from TRBV7-2 and TRBJ2-7, with D tentatively TRBD2 (6 bases). The CDR3 contains 14 residues. The germline V gene encodes CDR1 SGHTA and CDR2 FQGNSA. V shed 7 bases and J shed 3 bases, with 16 bases lying between them. The CDR3 loop reads CASTFSRTNYEQYF. The CDR3 DNA reads as TGTGCCAGCACCTTCTCCAGGACTAACTACGAGCAGTACTTC.

V and J are TRBV12-3 or TRBV12-4 and TRBJ2-1; D gene ambiguous. The CDR3 spans 14 residues. V lost 5 bases to trimming and J lost 6 bases, with 14 bases between them. The DNA of the CDR3 is TGTGCCAGCAGTGGAGTCCTAGAGAGCAATGAGCAGTTCTTC. Its translation is CASSGVLESNEQFF.

V usage is TRBV12-3 or TRBV12-4 and J usage is TRBJ2-2, with D unresolved. The CDR3 covers 12 residues. V was cut by 6 bases and J by 6 bases, with 8 bases left in between. CDR3 nucleotides: TGTGCCAGCAGCTTACACCCCGGGGAGCTGTTTTTT. Encoded protein: CASSLHPGELFF.

This sequence joins TRBV18 and TRBJ1-3; no firm D call. V shed 3 bases and J shed 6 bases, with 9 bases lying between them. The CDR3 spans 13 residues. Germline CDR1 is KGHSH and CDR2 is LQKENI. The CDR3 reads CASSPGEKNTIYF. The CDR3 DNA sequence: TGTGCCAGCTCACCGGGAGAAAAAAACACCATATATTTT. The whole variable domain, filled in from reference TRBV18 and TRBJ1-3, reads NAGVMQNPRHLVRRRGQEARLRCSPMKGHSHVYWYRQLPEEGLKFMVYLQKENIIDESGMPKERFSAEFPKEGPSILRIQQVVRGDSAAYFCASSPGEKNTIYFGEGSWLTVV.